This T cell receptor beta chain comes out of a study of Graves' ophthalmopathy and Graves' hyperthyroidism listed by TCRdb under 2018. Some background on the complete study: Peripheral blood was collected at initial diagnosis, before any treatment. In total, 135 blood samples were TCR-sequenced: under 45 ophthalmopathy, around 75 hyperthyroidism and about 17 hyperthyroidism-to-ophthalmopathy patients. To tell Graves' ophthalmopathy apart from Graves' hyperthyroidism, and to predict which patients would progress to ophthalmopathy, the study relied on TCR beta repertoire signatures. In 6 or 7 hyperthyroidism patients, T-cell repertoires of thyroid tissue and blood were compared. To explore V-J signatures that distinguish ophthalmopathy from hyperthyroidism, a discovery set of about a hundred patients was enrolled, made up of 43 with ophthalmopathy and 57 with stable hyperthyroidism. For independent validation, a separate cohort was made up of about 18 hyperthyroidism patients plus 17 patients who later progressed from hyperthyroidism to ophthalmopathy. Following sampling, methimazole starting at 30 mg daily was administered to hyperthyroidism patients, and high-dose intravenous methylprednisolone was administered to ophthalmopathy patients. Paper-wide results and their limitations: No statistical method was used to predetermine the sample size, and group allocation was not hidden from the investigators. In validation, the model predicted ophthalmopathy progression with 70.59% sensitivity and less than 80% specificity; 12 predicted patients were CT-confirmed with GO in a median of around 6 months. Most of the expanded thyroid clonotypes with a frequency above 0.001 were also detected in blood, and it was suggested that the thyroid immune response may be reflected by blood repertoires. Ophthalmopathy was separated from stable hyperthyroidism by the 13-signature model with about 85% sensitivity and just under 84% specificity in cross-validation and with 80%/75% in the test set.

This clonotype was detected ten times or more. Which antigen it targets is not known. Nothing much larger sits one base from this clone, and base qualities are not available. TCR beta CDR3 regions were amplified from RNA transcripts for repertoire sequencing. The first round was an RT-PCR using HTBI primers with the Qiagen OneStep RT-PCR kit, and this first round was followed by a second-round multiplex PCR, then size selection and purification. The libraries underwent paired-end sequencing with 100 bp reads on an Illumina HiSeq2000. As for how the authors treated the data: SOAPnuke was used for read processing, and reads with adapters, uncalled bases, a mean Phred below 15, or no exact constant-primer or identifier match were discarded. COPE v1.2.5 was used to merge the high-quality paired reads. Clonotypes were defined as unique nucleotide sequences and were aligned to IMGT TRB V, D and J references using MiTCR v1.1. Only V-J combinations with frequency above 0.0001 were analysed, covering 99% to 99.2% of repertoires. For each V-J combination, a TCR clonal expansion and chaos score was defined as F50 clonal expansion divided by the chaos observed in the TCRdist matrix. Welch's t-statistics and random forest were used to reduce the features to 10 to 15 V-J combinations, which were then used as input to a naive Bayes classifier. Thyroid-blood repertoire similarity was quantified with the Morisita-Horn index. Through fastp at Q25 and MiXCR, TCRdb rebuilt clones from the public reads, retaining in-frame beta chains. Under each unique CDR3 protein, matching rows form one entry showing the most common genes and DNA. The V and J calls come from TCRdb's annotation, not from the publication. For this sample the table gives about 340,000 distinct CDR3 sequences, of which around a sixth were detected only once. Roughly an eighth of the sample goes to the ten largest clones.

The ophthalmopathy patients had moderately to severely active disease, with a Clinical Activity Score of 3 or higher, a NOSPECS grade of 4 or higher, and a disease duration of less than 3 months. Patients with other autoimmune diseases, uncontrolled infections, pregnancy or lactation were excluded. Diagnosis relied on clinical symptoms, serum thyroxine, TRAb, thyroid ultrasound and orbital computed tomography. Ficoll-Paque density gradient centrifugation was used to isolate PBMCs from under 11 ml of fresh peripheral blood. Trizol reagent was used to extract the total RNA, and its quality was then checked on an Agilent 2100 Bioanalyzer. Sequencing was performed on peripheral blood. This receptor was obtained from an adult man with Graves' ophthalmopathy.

This receptor carries the CDR3 CASSYSGLARLETSTGELFF. The base sequence is TGTGCCAGCAGTTACTCAGGACTAGCGCGGTTAGAAACGAGCACCGGGGAGCTGTTTTTT. Here the chain combines TRBV6-6 and TRBJ2-2; 9 central nucleotides agree with TRBD2. CDR1 MNHNY and CDR2 SVGAGI are derived from the germline V gene (reference sequence). Ends trimmed: V by 0 bases, J by 4 bases; bases unmatched to a gene: 15. The CDR3 goes from the cysteine to the phenylalanine over 20 residues. The only DNA kept is the CDR3, 60 bases in frame from the first base.